What follows is one T cell receptor beta chain and its context. What it binds is unknown. Cells were stimulated with CMV-infected fibroblast lysates at approximately 10 ug/mL. Sorted nonresponding memory CD4+ T cells were CD40L-negative, CD69-negative, CD45RO-high. This record belongs to a study of persistence of HIV-infected CD4 T cells. Findings of the study overall: The rare CMV-responding cells with HIV-1 proviruses were not separately TCR-sequenced.

The length of the CDR3 is 15 residues. The germline gives CDR1 SNHLY, CDR2 FYNNEI. Trimming pared 6 bases from V and 1 base from J, leaving 15 bases between. Sequencing used immunoSEQ version 4 in survey mode. Here immunoSEQ multiplex PCR was the method, and the copy in TCRdb shows in-frame clones only, minus some. This sample has 37,000 or so clones, with roughly 80% found just once. Sequenced material: CD4+ T cells sorted from PBMCs after approximately 19-hour stimulation, taken from a patient who received antiretroviral therapy. The gene calls are TRBV2 and TRBJ1-1; possibly TRBD1 for D (6 bases). This sequence originates from an adult man with HIV who was CMV-seropositive. The CDR3 coding sequence is TGTGCCAGCAGGTTACAGGGTACCCCGAACACTGAAGCTTTCTTT. Its translation is CASRLQGTPNTEAFF.